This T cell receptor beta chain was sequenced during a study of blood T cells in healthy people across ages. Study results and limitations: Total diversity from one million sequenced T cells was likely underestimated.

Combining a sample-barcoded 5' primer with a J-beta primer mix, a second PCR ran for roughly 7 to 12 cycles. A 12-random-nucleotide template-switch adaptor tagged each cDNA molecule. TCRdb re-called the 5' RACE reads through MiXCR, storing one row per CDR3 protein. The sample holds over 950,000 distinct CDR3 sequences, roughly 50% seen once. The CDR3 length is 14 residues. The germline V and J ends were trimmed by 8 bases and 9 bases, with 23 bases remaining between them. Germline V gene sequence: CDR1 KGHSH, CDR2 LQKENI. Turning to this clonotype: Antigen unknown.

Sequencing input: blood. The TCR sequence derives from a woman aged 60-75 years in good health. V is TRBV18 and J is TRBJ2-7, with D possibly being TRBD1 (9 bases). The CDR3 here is CASLLGQGLAGQYF. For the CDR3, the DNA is TGTGCCAGCCTCCTGGGACAGGGCCTAGCGGGGCAGTACTTC.